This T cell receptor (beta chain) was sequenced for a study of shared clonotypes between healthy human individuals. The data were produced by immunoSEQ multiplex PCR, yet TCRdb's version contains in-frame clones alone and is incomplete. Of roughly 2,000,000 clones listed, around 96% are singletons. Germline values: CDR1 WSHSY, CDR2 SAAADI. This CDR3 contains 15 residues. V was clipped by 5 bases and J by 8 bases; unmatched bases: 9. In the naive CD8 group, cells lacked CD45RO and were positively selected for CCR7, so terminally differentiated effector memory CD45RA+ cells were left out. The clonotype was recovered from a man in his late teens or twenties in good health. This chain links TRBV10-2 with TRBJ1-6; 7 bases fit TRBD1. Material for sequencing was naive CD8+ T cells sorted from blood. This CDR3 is CASSRDREGDSPLHF. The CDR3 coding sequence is TGCGCCAGCAGTAGAGACAGGGAAGGAGATTCACCCCTCCACTTT.